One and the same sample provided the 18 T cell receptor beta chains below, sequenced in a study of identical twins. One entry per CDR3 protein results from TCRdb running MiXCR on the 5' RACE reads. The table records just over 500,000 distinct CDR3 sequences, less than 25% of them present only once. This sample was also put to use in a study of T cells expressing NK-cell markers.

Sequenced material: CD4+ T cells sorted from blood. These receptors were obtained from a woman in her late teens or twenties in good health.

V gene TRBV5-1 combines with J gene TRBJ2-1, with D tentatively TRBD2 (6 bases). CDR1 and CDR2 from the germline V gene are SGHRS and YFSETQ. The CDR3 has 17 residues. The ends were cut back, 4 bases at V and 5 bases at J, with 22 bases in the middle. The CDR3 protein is CASSAPDRDLSHNEQFF. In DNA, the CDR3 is TGCGCCAGCAGCGCCCCGGACCGGGACTTGTCCCACAATGAGCAGTTCTTC.

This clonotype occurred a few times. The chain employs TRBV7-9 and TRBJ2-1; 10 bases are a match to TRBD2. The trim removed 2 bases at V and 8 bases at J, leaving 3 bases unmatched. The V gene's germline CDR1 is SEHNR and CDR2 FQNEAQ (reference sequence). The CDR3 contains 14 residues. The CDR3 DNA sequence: TGTGCCAGCAGCTTATTGCTAGCGGGAGATGAGCAGTTCTTC. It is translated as CASSLLLAGDEQFF.

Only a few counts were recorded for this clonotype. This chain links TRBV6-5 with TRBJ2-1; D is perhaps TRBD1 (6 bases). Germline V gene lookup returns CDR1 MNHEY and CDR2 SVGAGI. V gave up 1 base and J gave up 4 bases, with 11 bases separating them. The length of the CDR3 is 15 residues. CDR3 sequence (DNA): TGTGCCAGCAGTTACTTCCCACAGGGTTACAATGAGCAGTTCTTC. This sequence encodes CASSYFPQGYNEQFF.

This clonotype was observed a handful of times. CDR3 in amino acids: CASLNGWRRTEAFF. CDR3 DNA: TGTGCCAGCTTAAATGGGTGGCGGAGGACTGAAGCTTTCTTT. This chain links TRBV12-3 or TRBV12-4 with TRBJ1-1; D remains unclear. The CDR3 spans 14 residues. Trimming pared 8 bases from V and 5 bases from J, leaving 18 bases between.

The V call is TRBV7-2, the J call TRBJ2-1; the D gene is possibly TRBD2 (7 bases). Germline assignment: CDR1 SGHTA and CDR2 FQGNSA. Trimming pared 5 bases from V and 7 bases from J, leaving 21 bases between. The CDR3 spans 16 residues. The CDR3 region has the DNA TGTGCCAGCAGCCCGCATATGGGGGGGGGCAGAAATGAGCAGTTCTTC. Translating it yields CASSPHMGGGRNEQFF.

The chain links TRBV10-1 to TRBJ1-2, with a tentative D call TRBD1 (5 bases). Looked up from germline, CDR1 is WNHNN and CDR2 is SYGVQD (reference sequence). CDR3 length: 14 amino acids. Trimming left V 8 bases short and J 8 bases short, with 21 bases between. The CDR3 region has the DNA TGCGCCAGCCCTGGGGCTCGGAGATATGAAGGCTACACCTTC. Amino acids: CASPGARRYEGYTF.

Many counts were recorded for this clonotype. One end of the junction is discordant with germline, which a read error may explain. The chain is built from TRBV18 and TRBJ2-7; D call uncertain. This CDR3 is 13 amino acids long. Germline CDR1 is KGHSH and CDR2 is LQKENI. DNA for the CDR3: TGCGCCAGCAGTCCCGGTCTCTCCTACGAGCAGTACTTC. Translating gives CASSPGLSYEQYF. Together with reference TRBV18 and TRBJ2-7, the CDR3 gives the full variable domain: NAGVMQNPRHLVRRRGQEARLRCSPMKGHSHVYWYRQLPEEGLKFMVYLQKENIIDESGMPKERFSAEFPKEGPSILRIQQVVRGDSAAYFCASSPGLSYEQYFGPGTRLTVT.

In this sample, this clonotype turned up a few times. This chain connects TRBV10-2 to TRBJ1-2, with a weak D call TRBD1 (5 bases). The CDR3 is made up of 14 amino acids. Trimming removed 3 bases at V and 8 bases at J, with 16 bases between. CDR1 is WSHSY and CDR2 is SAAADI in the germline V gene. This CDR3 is CASSEQVLVWGYTF. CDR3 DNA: TGCGCCAGCAGTGAACAGGTTTTGGTTTGGGGCTACACCTTC.

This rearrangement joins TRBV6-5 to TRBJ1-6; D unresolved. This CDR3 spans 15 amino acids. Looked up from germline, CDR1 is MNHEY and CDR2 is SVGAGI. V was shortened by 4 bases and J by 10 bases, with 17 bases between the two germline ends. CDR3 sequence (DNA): TGTGCCAGCAGTTTATTACCCGGGGAGCAGTCACCCCTCCACTTT. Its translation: CASSLLPGEQSPLHF.

This chain's CDR3 is CASRDPQRARKGEQYF. The CDR3 region has the DNA TGTGCCAGCCGGGACCCGCAGAGGGCGAGAAAGGGGGAGCAGTACTTC. The chain combines TRBV6-2 or TRBV6-3 with TRBJ2-7; D possibly uses TRBD1 or TRBD2 (5 bases each). The germline V gene encodes CDR1 MNHEY and CDR2 SVGEGT. This CDR3 region has 16 residues. The V end lost 8 bases, the J end lost 7 bases, and 27 bases lay between the germline ends.

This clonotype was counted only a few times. The CDR3 DNA is TGTGCCAGCGGGGGAGGGCCGTGGAGTGAGACCCAGTACTTC. It yields the protein CASGGGPWSETQYF. The J gene is TRBJ2-5, the V gene TRBV11-2; TRBD2 agrees at 7 bases. In germline, CDR1 is SGHAT, CDR2 FQNNGV. The CDR3 consists of 14 residues. Unmatched junction bases numbered 11, after V lost 8 bases and J lost 5 bases.

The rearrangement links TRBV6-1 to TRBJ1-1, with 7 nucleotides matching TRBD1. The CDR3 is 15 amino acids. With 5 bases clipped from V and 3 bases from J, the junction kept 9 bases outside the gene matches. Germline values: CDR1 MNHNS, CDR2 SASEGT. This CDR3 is CASSRKGAVDTEAFF. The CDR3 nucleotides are TGTGCCAGCAGTCGTAAGGGGGCCGTGGACACTGAAGCTTTCTTT.

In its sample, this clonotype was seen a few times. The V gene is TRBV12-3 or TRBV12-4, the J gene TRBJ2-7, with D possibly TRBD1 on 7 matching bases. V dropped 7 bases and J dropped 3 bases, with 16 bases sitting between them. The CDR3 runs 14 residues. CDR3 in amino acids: CASTSGGGDYEQYF. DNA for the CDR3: TGTGCCAGCACTTCAGGGGGAGGAGACTACGAGCAGTACTTC.

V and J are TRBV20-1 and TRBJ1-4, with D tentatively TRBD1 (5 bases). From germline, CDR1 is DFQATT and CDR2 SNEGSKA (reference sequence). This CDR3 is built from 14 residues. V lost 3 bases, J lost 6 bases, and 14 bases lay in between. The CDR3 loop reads CSASPGRTDEKLFF. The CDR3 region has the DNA TGCAGTGCTAGTCCAGGGCGGACGGATGAAAAACTGTTTTTT.

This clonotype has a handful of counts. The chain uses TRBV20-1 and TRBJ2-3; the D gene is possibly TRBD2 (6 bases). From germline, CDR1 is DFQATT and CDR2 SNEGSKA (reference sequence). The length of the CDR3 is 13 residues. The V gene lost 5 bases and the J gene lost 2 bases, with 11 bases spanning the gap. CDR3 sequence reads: CSARRGITDTQYF. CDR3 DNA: TGCAGTGCTCGGCGGGGCATCACAGATACGCAGTATTTT.

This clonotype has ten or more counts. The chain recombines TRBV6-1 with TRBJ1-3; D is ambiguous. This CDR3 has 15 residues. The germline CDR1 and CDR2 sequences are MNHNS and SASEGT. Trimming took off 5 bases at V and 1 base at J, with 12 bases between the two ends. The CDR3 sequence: CASSLHGLSGNTIYF. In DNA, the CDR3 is TGTGCCAGCAGTCTCCACGGGTTGTCTGGAAACACCATATATTTT.

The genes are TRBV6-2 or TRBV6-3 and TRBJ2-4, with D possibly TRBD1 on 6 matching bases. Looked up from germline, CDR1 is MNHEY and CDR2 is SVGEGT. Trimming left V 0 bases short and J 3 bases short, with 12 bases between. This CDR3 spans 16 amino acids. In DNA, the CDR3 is TGTGCCAGCAGTTACTCGAACAGGGTAGTCAAAAACATTCAGTACTTC. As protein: CASSYSNRVVKNIQYF.

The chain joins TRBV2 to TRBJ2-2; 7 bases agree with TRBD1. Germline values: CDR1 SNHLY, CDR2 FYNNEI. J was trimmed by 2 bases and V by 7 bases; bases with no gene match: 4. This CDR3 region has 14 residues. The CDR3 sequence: CASKGQLNTGELFF. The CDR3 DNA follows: TGTGCCAGCAAGGGACAGTTAAACACCGGGGAGCTGTTTTTT. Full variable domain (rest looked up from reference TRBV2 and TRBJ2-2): EPEVTQTPSHQVTQMGQEVILRCVPISNHLYFYWYRQILGQKVEFLVSFYNNEISEKSEIFDDQFSVERPDGSNFTLKIRSTKLEDSAMYFCASKGQLNTGELFFGEGSRLTVL.